The rows below give T cell receptor beta chains drawn from one sample of a study of CD8+ T cells in alopecia areata. Only in-frame clones appear in the TCRdb table, and some are missing; sequencing was by immunoSEQ multiplex PCR. This sample has some 120,000 clones, with roughly 55% found just once. The material was CD4+ T cells sorted from blood, obtained at week 4, from a patient treated with tofacitinib. Every receptor here comes from a human donor with alopecia areata. The CDR3 runs from the conserved cysteine through the conserved F or W. Each record gives: CDR3 protein, CDR3 DNA, D gene, J gene, V gene, clone size. The D gene is left open where the match is weak. Clone size is not always given. Where it is, it says once, few, many or a class for expanded clones.

CDR3 protein: CSGGQGSGNEKLFF
CDR3 DNA: TGCAGCGGGGGACAGGGGAGCGGTAATGAAAAACTGTTTTTT
D gene: TRBD1
J gene: TRBJ1-4
V gene: TRBV29-1
clone size: few

CDR3 protein: CASSPRTSSDTQYF
CDR3 DNA: TGTGCCAGCAGCCCCCGGACAAGCTCAGATACGCAGTATTTT
D gene: .
J gene: TRBJ2-3
V gene: TRBV9
clone size: .

CDR3 protein: CASSRDKETQYF
CDR3 DNA: TGCGCCAGCAGCCGGGACAAAGAGACCCAGTACTTC
D gene: .
J gene: TRBJ2-5
V gene: TRBV4-3
clone size: .

CDR3 protein: CASSSSGRVDEQFF
CDR3 DNA: TGTGCCAGTAGCTCGAGCGGGAGGGTCGATGAGCAGTTCTTC
D gene: TRBD2
J gene: TRBJ2-1
V gene: TRBV19
clone size: .

CDR3 protein: CASSQDSGQYTDTQYF
CDR3 DNA: TGCGCCAGCAGCCAAGATTCCGGACAGTACACAGATACGCAGTATTTT
D gene: .
J gene: TRBJ2-3
V gene: TRBV4-1
clone size: .

CDR3 protein: CATRRVSNEQYF
CDR3 DNA: TGTGCCACCCGAAGGGTTTCCAACGAGCAGTACTTC
D gene: .
J gene: TRBJ2-7
V gene: TRBV10-3
clone size: once

CDR3 protein: CAISDGRGLAGELFF
CDR3 DNA: TGTGCCATCAGTGACGGCAGGGGGCTTGCCGGGGAGCTGTTTTTT
D gene: TRBD1
J gene: TRBJ2-2
V gene: TRBV10-3
clone size: once

CDR3 protein: CASSTPGTGQSYEQYF
CDR3 DNA: TGTGCCAGCAGCACACCCGGCACGGGACAATCCTACGAGCAGTACTTC
D gene: .
J gene: TRBJ2-7
V gene: TRBV5-4
clone size: .

CDR3 protein: CASSDTSARRETQYF
CDR3 DNA: TGTGCCAGCAGTGACACCTCCGCCAGGAGGGAGACCCAGTACTTC
D gene: .
J gene: TRBJ2-5
V gene: TRBV6-1
clone size: few

CDR3 protein: CASGGYNTDTQYF
CDR3 DNA: TGCGCCAGCGGCGGCTACAACACAGATACGCAGTATTTT
D gene: .
J gene: TRBJ2-3
V gene: TRBV5-1
clone size: .

CDR3 protein: CASSEIRGATYGYTF
CDR3 DNA: TGTGCCAGCAGTGAAATCAGAGGGGCAACCTATGGCTACACCTTC
D gene: .
J gene: TRBJ1-2
V gene: TRBV2
clone size: many

CDR3 protein: CASSLFQPPYNEQFF
CDR3 DNA: TGCGCCAGCAGCTTGTTTCAACCCCCCTACAATGAGCAGTTCTTC
D gene: .
J gene: TRBJ2-1
V gene: TRBV5-1
clone size: .

CDR3 protein: CASSGDRTQPQHF
CDR3 DNA: TGTGCCAGCAGTGGGGACAGAACTCAGCCCCAGCATTTT
D gene: TRBD1
J gene: TRBJ1-5
V gene: TRBV6-4
clone size: .

CDR3 protein: CASGDRNPTGELFF
CDR3 DNA: TGTGCCAGCGGGGACAGGAATCCCACCGGGGAGCTGTTTTTT
D gene: TRBD1
J gene: TRBJ2-2
V gene: TRBV2
clone size: .

CDR3 protein: CASSQLVASTEAFF
CDR3 DNA: TGTGCCAGCAGCCAACTCGTTGCGAGCACTGAAGCTTTCTTT
D gene: .
J gene: TRBJ1-1
V gene: TRBV11-1
clone size: .

CDR3 protein: CASSLMGFSYEQYF
CDR3 DNA: TGTGCCAGCAGCTTAATGGGGTTCTCCTACGAGCAGTACTTC
D gene: .
J gene: TRBJ2-7
V gene: TRBV7-2
clone size: few

CDR3 protein: CASSLGSSGRWSYNEQFF
CDR3 DNA: TGTGCCAGCAGCTTGGGATCTAGCGGGAGGTGGTCCTACAATGAGCAGTTCTTC
D gene: TRBD2
J gene: TRBJ2-1
V gene: TRBV5-4
clone size: .

CDR3 protein: CASSDPHGELFF
CDR3 DNA: TGCGCCAGCAGTGACCCCCACGGGGAGCTGTTTTTT
D gene: .
J gene: TRBJ2-2
V gene: TRBV4-1
clone size: .

CDR3 protein: CATGDSSGNTIYF
CDR3 DNA: TGTGCCACCGGGGACAGCTCTGGAAACACCATATATTTT
D gene: TRBD1
J gene: TRBJ1-3
V gene: TRBV15
clone size: .

CDR3 protein: CASSPAGAGANVLTF
CDR3 DNA: TGTGCCAGCTCACCAGCGGGGGCTGGGGCCAACGTCCTGACTTTC
D gene: TRBD2
J gene: TRBJ2-6
V gene: TRBV18
clone size: .

CDR3 protein: CASSQDRLGWNENIQYF
CDR3 DNA: TGCGCCAGCAGCCAAGATCGATTAGGGTGGAATGAAAACATTCAGTACTTC
D gene: .
J gene: TRBJ2-4
V gene: TRBV4-3
clone size: .

CDR3 protein: CASNLGREVGGETQYF
CDR3 DNA: TGCGCCAGCAATTTAGGAAGGGAAGTCGGCGGGGAGACCCAGTACTTC
D gene: .
J gene: TRBJ2-5
V gene: TRBV10-2
clone size: .

CDR3 protein: CASSQDLGDKAAYGGYTF
CDR3 DNA: TGCGCCAGCAGCCAAGATCTAGGGGACAAGGCAGCCTATGGAGGCTACACCTTC
D gene: .
J gene: TRBJ1-2
V gene: TRBV4-1
clone size: few

CDR3 protein: CASSYLPTANTEAFF
CDR3 DNA: TGTGCCAGCAGTTACCTTCCGACGGCGAACACTGAAGCTTTCTTT
D gene: .
J gene: TRBJ1-1
V gene: TRBV6-6
clone size: .

CDR3 protein: CASSFDSYGYTF
CDR3 DNA: TGTGCCAGCAGCTTCGACAGCTATGGCTACACCTTC
D gene: .
J gene: TRBJ1-2
V gene: TRBV5-4
clone size: .

CDR3 protein: CASSLTGGRVYNTEAFF
CDR3 DNA: TGCGCCAGCAGCTTAACAGGGGGCCGGGTGTATAACACTGAAGCTTTCTTT
D gene: TRBD1
J gene: TRBJ1-1
V gene: TRBV5-1
clone size: .

CDR3 protein: CASSYEGIDGYTF
CDR3 DNA: TGTGCCAGCAGTTACGAGGGTATAGATGGCTACACCTTC
D gene: .
J gene: TRBJ1-2
V gene: TRBV6-5
clone size: few

CDR3 protein: CAWSSGRTYEQYF
CDR3 DNA: TGTGCCTGGAGTAGCGGGAGGACCTACGAGCAGTACTTC
D gene: TRBD2
J gene: TRBJ2-7
V gene: TRBV30
clone size: .

CDR3 protein: CSVVAQVDTQYF
CDR3 DNA: TGCAGCGTTGTAGCGCAGGTCGATACGCAGTATTTT
D gene: .
J gene: TRBJ2-3
V gene: TRBV29-1
clone size: .

CDR3 protein: CSVGTGGSKDTQYF
CDR3 DNA: TGCAGCGTAGGGACAGGGGGCTCAAAAGATACGCAGTATTTT
D gene: TRBD1
J gene: TRBJ2-3
V gene: TRBV29-1
clone size: few

CDR3 protein: CASSDRPGSYTF
CDR3 DNA: TGTGCCAGCAGTGACCGTCCGGGAAGCTACACCTTC
D gene: .
J gene: TRBJ1-2
V gene: TRBV2
clone size: .